This T cell receptor beta chain derives from a study of OX40 agonist ivuxolimab in advanced cancers. Study outcomes and limitations: Low normalized T-cell clonal expansion was additionally recorded for some nonresponders. Dosing at 0.1 to 3.0 mg/kg was accompanied by clonal expansion of CD4+ and CD8+ blood T cells by week 6.

Germline CDR1 is LGHNA and CDR2 is YNFKEQ. The CDR3 covers 15 residues. The trim removed 0 bases at V and 4 bases at J, leaving 4 bases unmatched. Profiled with immunoSEQ multiplex PCR; TCRdb holds only in-frame clones, not every one. Among roughly 60,000 clones listed, 91% were seen once. A note on this clone: Antigen unknown.

Exclusion of a patient followed from autoimmune disease history or systemic immunosuppression. This chain joins TRBV4-2 and TRBJ2-5, with 8 bases that match TRBD2. This sequence was found in an adult with an advanced solid tumor such as melanoma, head and neck, liver or kidney cancer. The sample here was CD4+ or CD8+ T cells sorted from blood, taken in a trial of the OX40 agonist ivuxolimab. CDR3 sequence (DNA): TGTGCCAGCAGCCAAGAGAGCGGGAGTGGAGAGACCCAGTACTTC. Amino acids: CASSQESGSGETQYF.